This TCR beta chain was obtained from a study of blood T cell repertoires in COVID-19. Study-wide context: COVID-19 samples, acute and convalescent, were from the United States, Italy and Spain. Nucleic acid was either cDNA or gDNA, and it came from T cells, B-cell-depleted T cells, or PBMCs.

This clone was seen only a few times. Germline CDR1 ENHRY, CDR2 SYGVKD. This CDR3 has 14 amino acids. Between the trimmed V and J ends, which lost 8 bases and 7 bases, there was a span of 17 bases. Donors in Cohort 3 counted as recovered after two negative PCRs, clearance, or symptom resolution. Some clones are missing from TCRdb's copy, which holds only in-frame ones; the method was immunoSEQ multiplex PCR. This sample has about 380,000 clones, with 88% found just once. V usage is TRBV10-3 and J usage is TRBJ2-2, with D tentatively TRBD1 (5 bases). This TCR derives from a young woman who had recovered from COVID-19. The material sequenced was PBMCs or T cells enriched from blood (not recorded which). DNA for the CDR3: TGTGCCATCTGCAGACAGCCTACGAGCGGGGAGCTGTTTTTT. This encodes CAICRQPTSGELFF.